These 15 T cell receptor beta chains originate from one sample sequenced in a study of blood T cell repertoires in COVID-19. The assay was immunoSEQ multiplex PCR, and TCRdb's table has in-frame clones only and misses some. Of about 280,000 clones listed, 75% to 90% are singletons. The sample comprised peripheral blood. These receptors all stem from a woman aged 30 to 39 with active or convalescent COVID-19.

The gene calls are TRBV6-2 or TRBV6-3 and TRBJ1-2, with 9 bases that match TRBD1. After removal of 4 bases from V and 0 bases from J, the junction contained 0 bases not matched to a gene. Germline-derived CDR1 and CDR2 are MNHEY and SVGEGT. The CDR3 is 14 amino acids. The CDR3 DNA reads TGTGCCAGCAGTTGGACAGGGGCTAACTATGGCTACACCTTC. Its protein product is CASSWTGANYGYTF.

The CDR3 spells CASSLSPGQNEQYF. CDR3 sequence (DNA): TGTGCCAGCAGCCTAAGCCCTGGGCAGAACGAGCAGTACTTC. The chain is built from TRBV7-2 and TRBJ2-7; no definite D call. This CDR3 has 14 residues. V dropped 5 bases and J dropped 5 bases, with 16 bases sitting between them. CDR1 SGHTA and CDR2 FQGNSA come from the germline V gene. The variable domain in full, completed from reference TRBV7-2 and TRBJ2-7, reads GAGVSQSPSNKVTEKGKDVELRCDPISGHTALYWYRQSLGQGLEFLIYFQGNSAPDKSGLPSDRFSAERTGGSVSTLTIQRTQQEDSAVYLCASSLSPGQNEQYFGPGTRLTVT.

In this sample, this clone turned up once. This chain connects TRBV9 to TRBJ2-2; TRBD1 matches 7 bases. Germline-derived CDR1 and CDR2 are SGDLS and YYNGEE. With V trimmed by 4 bases and J by 2 bases, 5 bases remained unmatched. The CDR3 runs 15 residues. This CDR3 reads CASSFGQANTGELFF. As DNA, the CDR3 is TGTGCCAGCAGCTTTGGACAGGCCAACACCGGGGAGCTGTTTTTT.

Only one count was recorded for this clone. V is TRBV5-6 and J is TRBJ2-3, with unresolved D. The V end was cut by 1 base, the J end by 1 base, with 4 bases between. This CDR3 contains 13 residues. The germline CDR1 and CDR2 sequences are SGHDT and YYEEEE. The DNA for the CDR3 is TGTGCCAGCAGCTTGCGGGGCACAGATACGCAGTATTTT. Its protein product is CASSLRGTDTQYF.

V gene TRBV7-9 combines with J gene TRBJ1-2; no definite D call. The CDR3 is 14 amino acids. Trimming left V 1 base short and J 4 bases short, with 10 bases between. Germline values: CDR1 SEHNR, CDR2 FQNEAQ (reference sequence). CDR3 sequence reads: CASSLDLASYGYTF. CDR3 coding DNA: TGTGCCAGCAGCTTAGACCTCGCGAGCTATGGCTACACCTTC.

This clone was observed a handful of times. This chain joins TRBV4-2 and TRBJ2-7, with 8 bases lining up with TRBD2. Trimming at V came to 0 bases and at J to 0 bases, leaving 10 bases not matched to a gene. The CDR3 length is 18 residues. The V gene's germline CDR1 is LGHNA and CDR2 YNFKEQ. In nucleotides, the CDR3 is TGTGCCAGCAGCCAAGATGGGTTCACGGGGGGGACCTCCTACGAGCAGTACTTC. It encodes CASSQDGFTGGTSYEQYF.

The rearrangement links TRBV19 to TRBJ1-1; TRBD1 matches 9 bases. CDR3 length: 15 residues. Germline V gene data show CDR1 as LNHDA and CDR2 as SQIVND (reference sequence). After removal of 1 base from V and 5 bases from J, the junction contained 5 bases not matched to a gene. In nucleotides, the CDR3 is TGTGCCAGTAGTATAGTGGGACAGGGAAGGACTGAAGCTTTCTTT. Translation: CASSIVGQGRTEAFF.

The rearrangement joins TRBV5-1 to TRBJ2-3, with 7 bases aligning to TRBD2. V was clipped by 0 bases and J by 5 bases; unmatched bases: 3. CDR3 length: 14 amino acids. Germline CDR1 and CDR2: SGHRS and YFSETQ. CDR3: CASSLDRGGDTQYF. The CDR3 coding sequence is TGCGCCAGCAGCTTGGATCGCGGGGGAGATACGCAGTATTTT.

The chain uses TRBV13 and TRBJ1-4, with D tentatively TRBD1 (5 bases). Looked up from germline, CDR1 is PRHDT and CDR2 is FYEKMQ (reference sequence). V was shortened by 4 bases and J by 8 bases, with 14 bases between the two germline ends. This CDR3 has 14 residues. The CDR3 protein is CASSSPLGGEKLFF. The CDR3 nucleotides read TGTGCCAGCAGCTCCCCCCTGGGGGGGGAAAAACTGTTTTTT.

The chain has TRBV2 and TRBJ1-6, with D unclear. V lost 6 bases and J 9 bases, leaving 15 bases between the germline ends. There are 14 residues in the CDR3. Germline V gives CDR1 SNHLY, CDR2 FYNNEI. The CDR3 region is CASSPGSRSSPLHF. The CDR3 DNA follows: TGTGCCAGCAGCCCGGGAAGTCGCAGTTCACCCCTCCACTTT.

V usage is TRBV30 and J usage is TRBJ1-6; D remains ambiguous. Trimming left V 0 bases short and J 6 bases short, with 6 bases between. The CDR3 length is 13 residues. Looked up from germline, CDR1 is GTSNPN and CDR2 is SVGIG (reference sequence). CDR3 coding DNA: TGTGCCTGGAGTGTAGAGGCTAATTCACCCCTCCACTTT. Protein: CAWSVEANSPLHF.

The chain links TRBV7-3 to TRBJ2-6; 10 nucleotides agree with TRBD1. This CDR3 spans 16 amino acids. In germline, CDR1 is SGHTA, CDR2 FQGTGA. J was trimmed by 2 bases and V by 4 bases; bases with no gene match: 2. The CDR3 nucleotides read TGTGCCAGCAGCTCCGGGACAGGGGCTGGGGCCAACGTCCTGACTTTC. Protein product: CASSSGTGAGANVLTF.

This chain connects TRBV27 to TRBJ1-3, with a weak D call TRBD1 (6 bases). The V and J ends lost 6 bases and 2 bases respectively, with 14 bases between them. The CDR3 consists of 15 residues. Germline V gene data show CDR1 as MNHEY and CDR2 as SMNVEV (reference sequence). The CDR3 sequence is CASSENRETGNTIYF. CDR3 in DNA: TGTGCCAGCAGCGAAAACAGGGAGACTGGAAACACCATATATTTT.

The chain uses TRBV10-3 and TRBJ1-4, with D tentatively TRBD1 (5 bases). The CDR3 contains 13 residues. Germline V lookup: CDR1 ENHRY, CDR2 SYGVKD. V lost 8 bases and J lost 5, with 12 bases in between. CDR3 nucleotide sequence: TGTGCCATCTCCAGGGAAAGGAATGAAAAACTGTTTTTT. Its protein is CAISRERNEKLFF.

The table lists this clone with a count of one. V and J are TRBV7-2 and TRBJ2-5; TRBD2 matches 11 bases. The CDR3 runs 15 residues. Germline V lookup: CDR1 SGHTA, CDR2 FQGNSA. With 6 bases clipped from V and 2 bases from J, the junction kept 5 bases outside the gene matches. The CDR3 is CASRKTSGNQETQYF. CDR3 sequence (DNA): TGTGCCAGCAGAAAGACTAGCGGGAATCAAGAGACCCAGTACTTC.